This entry concerns a single T cell receptor (beta chain). The antigen remains unidentified. The entry originates in a study of STAT5B mutations in CD4+ large granular lymphocyte leukemia. The wider study: The CDR3 'QG' motif was associated with a particular HLA allele among healthy donors. Study-level points and caveats: Compared with healthy controls (2/35), patient top clones favored TRBV06 (8/27). CD4-sorted patient repertoires seemed more clonal than healthy CD4+ repertoires. Main leukemic clonotypes were patient-specific, but about 26% appeared at low frequency elsewhere.

Sequencing used immunoSEQ multiplex PCR; TCRdb keeps in-frame clones, though not all of them. The table lists around 48,000 clones, around 70% of them singletons. Germline V lookup: CDR1 SNHLY, CDR2 FYNNEI. The CDR3 is made up of 15 amino acids. V was pared by 6 bases and J by 3 bases, with 16 bases between. This TCR was sampled from a human donor in good health. The chain carries TRBV2 and TRBJ2-3; D may be TRBD2 (5 bases). The sequenced sample was CD4+ T cells from blood buffy coats. CDR3 DNA sequence: TGTGCCAGCAGAAGAGGGCTGGGGATAACAGATACGCAGTATTTT. Translating it yields CASRRGLGITDTQYF.